This TCR beta chain was captured in a study of shared clonotypes between healthy human individuals. Study conclusions and caveats: Against clonotypes common to all four donors, non-shared ones had lower generation probabilities.

Genomic DNA per cell subset filled all wells of several immunoSEQ plates. The sorted-subset replicate PCRs were given 200 ng DNA, which is 30,000 to 35,000 T cell genomes. The repertoire was sequenced with immunoSEQ multiplex PCR; TCRdb's copy has only in-frame clones and lacks some. The sample has fewer than 1 million clones, 96% seen once. About this clone: Antigen specificity is unknown.

CD45RO-negative CD8 cells positively selected for CCR7 made up the naive population, which excluded terminally differentiated effector memory CD45RA+ cells. Donors were healthy HIV-negative adults without recently reported acute infections or vaccinations. Germline V gene sequence: CDR1 MNHEY, CDR2 SMNVEV (reference sequence). The CDR3 totals 14 residues. J gave up 6 bases and V 5 bases, and 7 bases lay outside the gene matches. The sequence was obtained from a man aged 30 to 45 in good health. The sequenced sample consisted of naive CD8+ T cells sorted from blood. The chain is built from TRBV27 and TRBJ1-5; TRBD1 matches 7 bases. CDR3 sequence reads: CASSQRQGLQPQHF. The DNA for the CDR3 is TGTGCCAGCAGTCAAAGACAGGGTCTTCAGCCCCAGCATTTT.